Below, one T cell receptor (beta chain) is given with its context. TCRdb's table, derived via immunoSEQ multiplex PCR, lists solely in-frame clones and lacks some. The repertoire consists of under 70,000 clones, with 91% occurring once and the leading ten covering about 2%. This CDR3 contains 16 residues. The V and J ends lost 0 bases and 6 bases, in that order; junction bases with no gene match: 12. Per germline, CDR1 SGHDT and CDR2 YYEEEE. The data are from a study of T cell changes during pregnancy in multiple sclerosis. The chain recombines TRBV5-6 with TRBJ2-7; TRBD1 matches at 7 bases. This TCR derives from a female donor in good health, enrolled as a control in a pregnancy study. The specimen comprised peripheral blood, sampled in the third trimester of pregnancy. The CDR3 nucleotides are TGTGCCAGCAGCTTGGCCCCGACAGGGAGTAGGGGCGAGCAGTACTTC. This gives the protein CASSLAPTGSRGEQYF.